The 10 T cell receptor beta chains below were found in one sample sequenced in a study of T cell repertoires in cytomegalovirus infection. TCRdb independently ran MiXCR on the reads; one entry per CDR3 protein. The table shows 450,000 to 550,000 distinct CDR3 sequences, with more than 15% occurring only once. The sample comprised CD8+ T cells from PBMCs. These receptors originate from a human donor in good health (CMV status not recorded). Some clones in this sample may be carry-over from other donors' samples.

The DNA of the CDR3 is TGCAGTGCTAGTCAGCGACCCCAGTCTAATGAGCAGTTCTTC. Translated: CSASQRPQSNEQFF. V gene TRBV20-1 combines with J gene TRBJ2-1; D call uncertain. Trimming left V 3 bases short and J 7 bases short, with 16 bases between. The CDR3 is made up of 14 amino acids. Per the germline V gene, CDR1 is DFQATT and CDR2 is SNEGSKA (reference sequence).

The CDR3 DNA sequence: TGTGCCAGCAGTTCGACTTGGAACTACGAGCAGTACTTC. It specifies CASSSTWNYEQYF. The chain has TRBV12-3 or TRBV12-4 and TRBJ2-7; unclear D gene. The ends were cut back, 4 bases at V and 3 bases at J, with 10 bases in the middle. This CDR3 has 13 amino acids.

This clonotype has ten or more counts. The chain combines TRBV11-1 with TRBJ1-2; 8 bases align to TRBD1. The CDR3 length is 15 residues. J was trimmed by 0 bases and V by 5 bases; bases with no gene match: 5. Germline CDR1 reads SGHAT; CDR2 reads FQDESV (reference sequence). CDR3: CASSSYRGTNYGYTF. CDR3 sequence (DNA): TGTGCCAGCAGCAGTTACAGGGGGACTAACTATGGCTACACCTTC.

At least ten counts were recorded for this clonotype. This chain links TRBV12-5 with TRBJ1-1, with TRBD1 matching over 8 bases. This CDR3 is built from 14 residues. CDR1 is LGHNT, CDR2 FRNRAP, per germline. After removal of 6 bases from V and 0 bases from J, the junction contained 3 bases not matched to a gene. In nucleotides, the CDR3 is TGTGCTAGTGGGGGACAGGCCATGAACACTGAAGCTTTCTTT. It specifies CASGGQAMNTEAFF.

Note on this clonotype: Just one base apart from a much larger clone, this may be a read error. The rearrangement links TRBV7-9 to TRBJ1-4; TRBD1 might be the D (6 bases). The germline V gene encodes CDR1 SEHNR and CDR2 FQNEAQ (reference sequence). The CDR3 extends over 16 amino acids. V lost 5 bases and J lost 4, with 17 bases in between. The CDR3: CASSPRRTVHNEKLFF. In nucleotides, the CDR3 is TGTGCCAGCAGCCCTCGAAGGACAGTGCATAATGAAAAACTGTTTTTT.

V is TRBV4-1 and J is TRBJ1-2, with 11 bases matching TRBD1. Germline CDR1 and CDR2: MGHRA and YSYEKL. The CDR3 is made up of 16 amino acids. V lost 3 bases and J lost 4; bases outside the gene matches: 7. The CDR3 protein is CASSHPSGTGGYGYTF. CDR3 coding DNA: TGCGCCAGCAGCCACCCATCCGGGACAGGGGGCTATGGCTACACCTTC.

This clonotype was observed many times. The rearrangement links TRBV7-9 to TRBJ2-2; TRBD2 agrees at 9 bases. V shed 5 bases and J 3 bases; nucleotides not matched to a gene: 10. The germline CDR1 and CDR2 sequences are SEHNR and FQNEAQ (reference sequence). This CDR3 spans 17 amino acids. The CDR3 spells CASSLGLAGNYTGELFF. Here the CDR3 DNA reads TGTGCCAGCAGCCTTGGTCTAGCGGGAAATTACACCGGGGAGCTGTTTTTT.

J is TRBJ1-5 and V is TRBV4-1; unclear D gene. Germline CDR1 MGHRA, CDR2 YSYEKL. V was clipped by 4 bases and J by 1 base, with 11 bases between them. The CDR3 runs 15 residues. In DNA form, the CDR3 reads TGCGCCAGCAGCCCACGGATACAAAGCAATCAGCCCCAGCATTTT. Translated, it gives CASSPRIQSNQPQHF.

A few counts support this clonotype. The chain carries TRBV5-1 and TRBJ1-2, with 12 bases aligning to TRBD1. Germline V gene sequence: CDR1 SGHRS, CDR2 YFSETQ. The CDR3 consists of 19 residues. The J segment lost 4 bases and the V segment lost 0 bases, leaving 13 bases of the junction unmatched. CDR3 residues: CASSLGFRDRGRFVYGYTF. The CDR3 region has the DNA TGCGCCAGCAGCTTGGGATTCCGGGACAGGGGGCGATTTGTCTATGGCTACACCTTC.

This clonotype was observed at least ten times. The CDR3 DNA sequence: TGCGCCAGCAGCCAAGACGACCTGAGCTCCTACAATGAGCAGTTCTTC. As protein: CASSQDDLSSYNEQFF. The V gene is TRBV4-1, the J gene TRBJ2-1; D not resolved. With 0 bases removed from V and 0 bases from J, the gap between germline ends came to 9 bases. There are 16 residues in the CDR3. Germline assignment: CDR1 MGHRA and CDR2 YSYEKL.